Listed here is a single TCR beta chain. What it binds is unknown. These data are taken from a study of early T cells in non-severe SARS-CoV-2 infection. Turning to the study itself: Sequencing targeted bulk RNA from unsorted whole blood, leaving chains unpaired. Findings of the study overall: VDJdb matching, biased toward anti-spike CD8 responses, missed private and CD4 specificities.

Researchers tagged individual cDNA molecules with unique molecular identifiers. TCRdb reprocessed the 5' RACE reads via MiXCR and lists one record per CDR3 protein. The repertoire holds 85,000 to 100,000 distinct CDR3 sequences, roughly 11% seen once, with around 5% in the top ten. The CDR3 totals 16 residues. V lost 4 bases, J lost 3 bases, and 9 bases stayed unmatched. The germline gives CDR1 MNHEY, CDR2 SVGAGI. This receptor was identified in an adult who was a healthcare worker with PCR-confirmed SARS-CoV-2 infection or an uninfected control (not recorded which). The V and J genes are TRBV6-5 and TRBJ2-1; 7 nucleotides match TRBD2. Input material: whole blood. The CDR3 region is CASSSLSGTIYNEQFF. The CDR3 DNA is TGTGCCAGCAGTTCCCTAAGCGGGACGATCTACAATGAGCAGTTCTTC.